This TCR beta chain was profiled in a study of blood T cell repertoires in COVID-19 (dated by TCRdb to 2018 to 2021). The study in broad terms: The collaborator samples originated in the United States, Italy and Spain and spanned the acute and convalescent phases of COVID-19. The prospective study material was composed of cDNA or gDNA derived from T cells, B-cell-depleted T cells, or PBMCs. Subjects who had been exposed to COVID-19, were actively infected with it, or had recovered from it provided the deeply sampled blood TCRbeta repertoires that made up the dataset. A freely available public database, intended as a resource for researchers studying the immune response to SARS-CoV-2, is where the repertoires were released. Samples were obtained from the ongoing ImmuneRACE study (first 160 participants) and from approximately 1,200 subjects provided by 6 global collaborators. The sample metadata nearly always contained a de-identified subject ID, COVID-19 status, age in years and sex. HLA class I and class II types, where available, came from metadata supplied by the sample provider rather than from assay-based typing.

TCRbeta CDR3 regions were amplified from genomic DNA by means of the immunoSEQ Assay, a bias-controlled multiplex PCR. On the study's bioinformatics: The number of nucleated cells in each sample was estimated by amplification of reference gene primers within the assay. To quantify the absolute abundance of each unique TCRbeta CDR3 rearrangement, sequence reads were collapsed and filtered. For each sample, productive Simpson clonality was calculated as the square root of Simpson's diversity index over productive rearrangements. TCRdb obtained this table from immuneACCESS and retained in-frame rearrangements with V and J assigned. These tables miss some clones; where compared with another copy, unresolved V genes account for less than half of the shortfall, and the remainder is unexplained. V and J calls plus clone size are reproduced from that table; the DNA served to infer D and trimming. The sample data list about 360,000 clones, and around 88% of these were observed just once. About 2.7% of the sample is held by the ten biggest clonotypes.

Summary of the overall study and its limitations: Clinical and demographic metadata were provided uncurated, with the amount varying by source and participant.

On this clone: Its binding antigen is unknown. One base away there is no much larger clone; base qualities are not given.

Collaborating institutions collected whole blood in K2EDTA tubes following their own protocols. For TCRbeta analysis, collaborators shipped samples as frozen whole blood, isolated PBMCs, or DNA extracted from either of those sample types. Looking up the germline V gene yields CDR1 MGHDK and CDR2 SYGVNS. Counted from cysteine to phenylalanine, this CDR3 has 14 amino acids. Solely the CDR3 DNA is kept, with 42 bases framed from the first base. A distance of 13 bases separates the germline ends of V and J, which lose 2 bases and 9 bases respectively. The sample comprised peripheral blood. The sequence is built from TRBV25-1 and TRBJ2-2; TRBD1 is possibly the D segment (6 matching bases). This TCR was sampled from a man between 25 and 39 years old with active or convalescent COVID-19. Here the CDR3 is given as CASSEPGHHRELFF. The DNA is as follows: TGTGCCAGCAGTGAACCGGGACATCATCGGGAGCTGTTTTTT.